This T cell receptor (beta chain) came from a study of blood T cell repertoires in COVID-19. Study overall: From the United States, Italy and Spain came samples of acute and convalescent COVID-19. In each case, the material was cDNA or gDNA derived from T cells, B-cell-depleted T cells, or PBMCs.

This clone has only one observation. Other DNA sequences in the sample encode the same CDR3. Followed over time, Seattle patients had been enrolled while infection was active. Authors' data handling: By means of reference gene primer amplification, nucleated cell counts were estimated. Using immunoSEQ multiplex PCR, the repertoire was profiled, and TCRdb retains in-frame clones only, with some absent. The D gene and trimming were derived from the DNA, and the V and J assignments and clone size from that table. The profile shows a few hundred thousand clones, approximately 86% of them singletons. Germline CDR1 reads SGHRS; CDR2 reads YFSETQ. Trimming shortened V by 0 bases and J by 5 bases, and 12 bases separated the two germline ends. This CDR3 comprises 15 residues.

The J gene is TRBJ1-5, the V gene TRBV5-1, with D unresolved. The source of this sequence is a woman in her sixties or seventies with COVID-19, enrolled during active disease. The sample was peripheral blood. The CDR3, as DNA: TGCGCCAGCAGCTTGGCTGGAGGCTCGTATCAGCCCCAGCATTTT. Residues: CASSLAGGSYQPQHF.